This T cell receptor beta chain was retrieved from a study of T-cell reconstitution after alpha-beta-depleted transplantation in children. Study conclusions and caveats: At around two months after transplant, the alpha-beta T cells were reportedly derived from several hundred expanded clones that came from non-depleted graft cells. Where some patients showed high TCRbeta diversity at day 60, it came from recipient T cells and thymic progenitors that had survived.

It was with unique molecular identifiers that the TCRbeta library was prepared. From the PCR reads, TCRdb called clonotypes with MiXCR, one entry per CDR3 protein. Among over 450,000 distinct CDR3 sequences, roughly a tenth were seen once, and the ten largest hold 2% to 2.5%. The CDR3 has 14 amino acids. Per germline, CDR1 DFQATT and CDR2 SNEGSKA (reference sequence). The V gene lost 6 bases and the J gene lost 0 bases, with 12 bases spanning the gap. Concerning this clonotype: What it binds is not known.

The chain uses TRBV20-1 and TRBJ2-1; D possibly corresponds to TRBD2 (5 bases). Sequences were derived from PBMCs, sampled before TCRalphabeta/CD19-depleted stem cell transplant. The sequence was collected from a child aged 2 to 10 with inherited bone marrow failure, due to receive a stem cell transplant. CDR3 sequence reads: CSAGVALSYNEQFF. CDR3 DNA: TGCAGTGCCGGGGTGGCCCTCTCCTACAATGAGCAGTTCTTC.